Below, 24 T cell receptor beta chains from the same sample are listed, as sequenced in a study of blood T cell repertoires in COVID-19. The table came from immunoSEQ multiplex PCR; TCRdb's copy has only in-frame clones and leaves some out. In the table there are under 200,000 clones, roughly 90% of which are singletons. The material sequenced was PBMCs or T cells enriched from blood (not recorded which). The receptors come from a woman aged 45-65 years who had recovered from COVID-19.

The chain links TRBV7-9 to TRBJ1-4; 10 bases are shared with TRBD1. Germline-derived CDR1 and CDR2 are SEHNR and FQNEAQ (reference sequence). V shed 5 bases and J 8 bases; nucleotides not matched to a gene: 5. This CDR3 region has 14 residues. The CDR3 nucleotides are TGTGCCAGCAGCGTTGACAGGGGGCAAGAAAAACTGTTTTTT. This gives the protein CASSVDRGQEKLFF. Full variable domain (remainder filled in from reference TRBV7-9 and TRBJ1-4): DTGVSQNPRHKITKRGQNVTFRCDPISEHNRLYWYRQTLGQGPEFLTYFQNEAQLEKSRLLSDRFSAERPKGSFSTLEIQRTEQGDSAMYLCASSVDRGQEKLFFGSGTQLSVL.

The chain recombines TRBV5-1 with TRBJ2-2; 12 bases are a match to TRBD1. The CDR3 spans 16 residues. With V trimmed by 2 bases and J by 7 bases, 6 bases remained unmatched. The germline V gene encodes CDR1 SGHRS and CDR2 YFSETQ. The DNA for the CDR3 is TGCGCCAGCAGCTTTTTCGGGACAGGGGGCGGCGGGGAGCTGTTTTTT. This translates into CASSFFGTGGGGELFF. Full variable domain (remainder filled in from reference TRBV5-1 and TRBJ2-2): KAGVTQTPRYLIKTRGQQVTLSCSPISGHRSVSWYQQTPGQGLQFLFEYFSETQRNKGNFPGRFSGRQFSNSRSEMNVSTLELGDSALYLCASSFFGTGGGGELFFGEGSRLTVL.

V is TRBV5-6 and J is TRBJ2-7; the D gene is possibly TRBD1 (6 bases). The germline V gene has CDR1 SGHDT and CDR2 YYEEEE. Trimming cost V 5 bases and J 1 base, with 16 bases left between them. This CDR3 has 15 residues. CDR3 sequence: CASRLPGQTSYEQYF. The CDR3 nucleotides are TGTGCCAGCAGGTTGCCCGGACAGACTTCCTACGAGCAGTACTTC.

V usage is TRBV2 and J usage is TRBJ2-1, with D maybe TRBD1 (5 bases). Germline loops: CDR1 SNHLY, CDR2 FYNNEI. Trimming pared 4 bases from V and 5 bases from J, leaving 15 bases between. The CDR3 totals 15 residues. This CDR3 reads CASSVSQGFNNEQFF. The DNA for the CDR3 is TGTGCCAGCAGTGTGAGCCAGGGCTTTAACAATGAGCAGTTCTTC.

The chain combines TRBV19 with TRBJ1-4; possibly TRBD1 for D (6 bases). Trimming took 7 bases from V and 7 from J, leaving 13 bases between them. The germline gives CDR1 LNHDA, CDR2 SQIVND (reference sequence). The CDR3 totals 13 residues. CDR3 residues: CASKLQGAEKLFF. The CDR3 nucleotides are TGTGCCAGTAAGCTACAGGGAGCTGAAAAACTGTTTTTT.

The CDR3 spells CSASSGGGGWDNSPLHF. The CDR3 DNA sequence: TGCAGTGCTAGTTCCGGCGGGGGAGGGTGGGATAATTCACCCCTCCACTTT. The gene calls are TRBV20-1 and TRBJ1-6; TRBD1 might be the D (5 bases). Germline CDR1 reads DFQATT; CDR2 reads SNEGSKA (reference sequence). The germline V and J ends were trimmed by 3 bases and 5 bases, with 20 bases remaining between them. The CDR3 length is 17 residues.

For the CDR3, the DNA is TGTGCCAGTAGTATACCGGGCGGGGGGCCCGCTGGCGCTTTCTTT. Translating it yields CASSIPGGGPAGAFF. V and J are TRBV19 and TRBJ1-1; possibly TRBD1 for D (6 bases). Germline assignment: CDR1 LNHDA and CDR2 SQIVND (reference sequence). The germline V and J ends were trimmed by 2 bases and 11 bases, with 21 bases remaining between them. This CDR3 is built from 15 residues.

The rearrangement links TRBV5-1 to TRBJ1-2; 10 nucleotides align to TRBD1. Germline loops: CDR1 SGHRS, CDR2 YFSETQ. Losses at the gene ends were 0 bases for V and 5 bases for J; bases not matched to a gene: 7. The CDR3 consists of 16 residues. The CDR3 bases are TGCGCCAGCAGCTTGGTAATGGGGGACAGGGGATATGGCTACACCTTC. Protein sequence: CASSLVMGDRGYGYTF.

V gene TRBV7-3 combines with J gene TRBJ2-2; D is uncertain. The V gene's germline CDR1 is SGHTA and CDR2 FQGTGA. The CDR3 is 16 residues long. Trimming removed 1 base at V and 4 bases at J, with 13 bases between. DNA of the CDR3: TGTGCCAGCAGCTTAAACCCCCCGTCGAGCACCGGGGAGCTGTTTTTT. Protein: CASSLNPPSSTGELFF.

The V and J genes are TRBV11-3 and TRBJ2-1, with a weak D call TRBD2 (5 bases). CDR1 is SGHNT and CDR2 is YENEEA in the germline V gene. CDR3 length: 14 amino acids. V was shortened by 5 bases and J by 5 bases, with 13 bases between the two germline ends. The CDR3 nucleotides are TGTGCCAGCAGCCCCCCGGACGGGAACAATGAGCAGTTCTTC. It specifies CASSPPDGNNEQFF. The whole variable domain, remainder taken from reference TRBV11-3 and TRBJ2-1, is EAGVVQSPRYKIIEKKQPVAFWCNPISGHNTLYWYLQNLGQGPELLIRYENEEAVDDSQLPKDRFSAERLKGVDSTLKIQPAELGDSAVYLCASSPPDGNNEQFFGPGTRLTVL.

The rearrangement uses TRBV6-4 and TRBJ2-2; a possible D gene is TRBD1 (5 bases). The CDR3 has 15 residues. Trimming shortened V by 8 bases and J by 1 base, and 14 bases separated the two germline ends. Germline loops: CDR1 MRHNA, CDR2 SNTAGT. The CDR3 is CASSDSPLNTGELFF. The CDR3 nucleotides read TGTGCCAGCTCCGACAGCCCATTGAACACCGGGGAGCTGTTTTTT.

The chain employs TRBV18 and TRBJ1-5; no clear D. CDR3 length: 13 residues. CDR1 is KGHSH, CDR2 LQKENI, per germline. V was clipped by 2 bases and J by 2 bases, with 4 bases between them. The CDR3 sequence: CASSPGRNQPQHF. CDR3 DNA sequence: TGTGCCAGCTCACCAGGGCGCAATCAGCCCCAGCATTTT.

This rearrangement joins TRBV11-3 to TRBJ2-7, with a possible D match to TRBD1 (6 bases). Germline CDR1 and CDR2: SGHNT and YENEEA. This CDR3 region has 11 residues. Between the trimmed V and J ends, which lost 8 bases and 4 bases, there was a span of 9 bases. The CDR3 here is CASGQSYEQYF. The CDR3 region has the DNA TGTGCCAGCGGACAGTCTTACGAGCAGTACTTC.

This clone was seen once. The V call is TRBV12-5, the J call TRBJ1-3; maybe TRBD1 (6 bases). The CDR3 runs 16 residues. From germline, CDR1 is LGHNT and CDR2 FRNRAP. Trimming cost V 2 bases and J 2 bases, with 13 bases left between them. The CDR3 coding sequence is TGTGCTAGTGGTTTGTTTGGGGGCGCGACTGGAAACACCATATATTTT. Protein sequence: CASGLFGGATGNTIYF.

Only one count was recorded for this clone. The V call is TRBV20-1, the J call TRBJ1-4; no clear D. Germline V lookup: CDR1 DFQATT, CDR2 SNEGSKA (reference sequence). Trimming took 5 bases from V and 8 from J, leaving 9 bases between them. The CDR3 is 11 amino acids. The CDR3 region is CSAAGGEKLFF. The CDR3 DNA is TGCAGTGCTGCAGGAGGGGAAAAACTGTTTTTT.

The chain is built from TRBV9 and TRBJ1-1; D remains ambiguous. Germline CDR1 and CDR2: SGDLS and YYNGEE. The V end was cut by 4 bases, the J end by 2 bases, with 12 bases between. The CDR3 totals 14 residues. CDR3 bases: TGTGCCAGCAGCCCCCTCTACAGTAACACTGAAGCTTTCTTT. Amino acids: CASSPLYSNTEAFF. The full variable domain, rest sourced from reference TRBV9 and TRBJ1-1, is DSGVTQTPKHLITATGQRVTLRCSPRSGDLSVYWYQQSLDQGLQFLIQYYNGEERAKGNILERFSAQQFPDLHSELNLSSLELGDSALYFCASSPLYSNTEAFFGQGTRLTVV.

The V and J genes are TRBV29-1 and TRBJ2-5; perhaps TRBD2 as D (6 bases). The CDR3 totals 15 residues. Germline V CDR1 and CDR2: SQVTM, ANQGSEA. V dropped 5 bases and J dropped 5 bases, with 21 bases sitting between them. The CDR3 nucleotides are TGCAGCGTTCGGATTCGGGGGAGAGATAAGGAGACCCAGTACTTC. Protein: CSVRIRGRDKETQYF. Full variable domain (outside the CDR3, taken from reference TRBV29-1 and TRBJ2-5): SAVISQKPSRDICQRGTSLTIQCQVDSQVTMMFWYRQQPGQSLTLIATANQGSEATYESGFVIDKFPISRPNLTFSTLTVSNMSPEDSSIYLCSVRIRGRDKETQYFGPGTRLLVL.

The chain couples TRBV18 to TRBJ2-7, with 16 nucleotides matching TRBD2. The CDR3 consists of 16 residues. The V segment lost 6 bases and the J segment 4 bases; nucleotides outside the gene matches: 6. From germline, CDR1 is KGHSH and CDR2 LQKENI. The CDR3 nucleotides read TGTGCCAGCTCCCAGGGGACTAGCGGGGGGGCATACGAGCAGTACTTC. It codes for CASSQGTSGGAYEQYF.

The chain carries TRBV6-5 and TRBJ1-1; 8 positions agree with TRBD1. V lost 6 bases, J lost 1 base, and 1 base stayed unmatched. The germline V gene encodes CDR1 MNHEY and CDR2 SVGAGI. This CDR3 is built from 13 residues. CDR3 sequence: CASSRGRNTEAFF. CDR3 bases: TGTGCCAGCAGCAGGGGGCGGAACACTGAAGCTTTCTTT.

V gene TRBV4-1 combines with J gene TRBJ2-7, with 11 bases fitting TRBD2. J lost 2 bases, V lost 3 bases, and 3 bases had no gene match. Germline V lookup: CDR1 MGHRA, CDR2 YSYEKL. The CDR3 runs to 15 residues. The CDR3 spells CASSHRLAGTYEQYF. CDR3 nucleotide sequence: TGCGCCAGCAGCCATCGACTAGCGGGGACCTACGAGCAGTACTTC.

The genes are TRBV4-1 and TRBJ2-7, with 9 bases that match TRBD1. Germline CDR1 reads MGHRA; CDR2 reads YSYEKL. The V and J ends lost 0 bases and 0 bases, in that order; junction bases with no gene match: 6. The length of the CDR3 is 17 residues. The CDR3 sequence is CASSQDPRDRVSYEQYF. The DNA for the CDR3 is TGCGCCAGCAGCCAAGACCCTCGGGACAGGGTCTCCTACGAGCAGTACTTC.

The genes are TRBV25-1 and TRBJ1-2; D is ambiguous. Between the trimmed V and J ends, which lost 3 bases and 3 bases, there was a span of 5 bases. This CDR3 contains 12 residues. From germline, CDR1 is MGHDK and CDR2 SYGVNS. The CDR3 DNA reads as TGTGCCAGCAGTGAGATAGACTATGGCTACACCTTC. Translated, it gives CASSEIDYGYTF.

The CDR3 region is CTSSQDCGTGGKWTPQHF. CDR3 nucleotides: TGCACCAGCAGCCAAGATTGCGGCACAGGGGGAAAATGGACGCCCCAGCATTTT. The rearrangement uses TRBV1 and TRBJ1-5; TRBD1 is the table's D call and was not checked against the DNA. TRBV1 is recorded as a pseudogene. This CDR3 comprises 18 residues.

The chain uses TRBV7-2 and TRBJ2-1; D call uncertain. The germline CDR1 and CDR2 sequences are SGHTA and FQGNSA. Trimming stripped 4 bases from V and 6 bases from J, with 10 bases between. This CDR3 contains 13 residues. DNA of the CDR3: TGTGCCAGCAGCTATGGCAGCGCCAATGAGCAGTTCTTC. Its translation: CASSYGSANEQFF.